The 15 T cell receptor beta chains in this list originate from one sample, sequenced in a study of blood T cell repertoires in COVID-19. Data came from immunoSEQ multiplex PCR; TCRdb stores just in-frame clones and leaves some out. The table includes some 130,000 clones, approximately 70% detected once. Input material: peripheral blood. The receptors shown here come from a woman between 70 and 85 years old with acute or convalescent COVID-19.

This clone was observed a handful of times. The chain has TRBV18 and TRBJ1-2; TRBD1 matches at 8 bases. V gave up 0 bases and J gave up 5 bases; unmatched junction bases: 8. The CDR3 spans 16 residues. The germline V gene encodes CDR1 KGHSH and CDR2 LQKENI. DNA of the CDR3: TGTGCCAGCTCACCACCTGCTCGGACAGGGTCGTATGGCTACACCTTC. As protein: CASSPPARTGSYGYTF.

This sequence joins TRBV7-2 and TRBJ1-1; D remains ambiguous. V gave up 6 bases and J gave up 1 base, with 15 bases separating them. This CDR3 spans 15 amino acids. Per the germline V gene, CDR1 is SGHTA and CDR2 is FQGNSA. The CDR3: CASRPSARGNTEAFF. DNA for the CDR3: TGTGCCAGCAGGCCCTCGGCCCGGGGGAACACTGAAGCTTTCTTT.

V and J are TRBV3-1 (or the pseudogene TRBV3-2) and TRBJ2-7; D might be TRBD2 (5 bases). Germline V gene lookup returns CDR1 LGHDT and CDR2 YNNKEL (reference sequence). With 1 base removed from V and 3 bases from J, the gap between germline ends came to 10 bases. This CDR3 spans 14 amino acids. CDR3 in amino acids: CASSQGPGYYEQYF. The DNA of the CDR3 is TGTGCCAGCAGCCAAGGTCCGGGGTACTACGAGCAGTACTTC.

The chain carries TRBV20-1 and TRBJ1-5; tentatively, D is TRBD1 (6 bases). In germline, CDR1 is DFQATT, CDR2 SNEGSKA (reference sequence). CDR3 length: 13 residues. Trimming shortened V by 3 bases and J by 9 bases, and 15 bases separated the two germline ends. In DNA, the CDR3 is TGCAGTGCTAGTTTCCCCAGGGGTGGGCCCCAGCATTTT. It codes for CSASFPRGGPQHF.

The V and J genes are TRBV4-3 and TRBJ1-4, with D perhaps matching TRBD1 (5 bases). CDR3 size: 19 residues. V dropped 0 bases and J dropped 11 bases, with 28 bases sitting between them. Germline V gene lookup returns CDR1 LGHNA and CDR2 YSLEER. The CDR3 sequence: CASSQDPSSFPQGLQKLFF. The CDR3 region has the DNA TGCGCCAGCAGCCAAGATCCGAGTAGTTTCCCCCAGGGACTGCAGAAACTGTTTTTT.

This chain connects TRBV6-5 to TRBJ1-6; TRBD1 aligns across 7 bases. V lost 4 bases, J lost 7 bases, and 10 bases stayed unmatched. CDR3 length: 16 residues. Germline lookup yields CDR1 MNHEY and CDR2 SVGAGI. The chain's CDR3 is CASSSSDRAGNSPLHF. The CDR3 bases are TGTGCCAGCAGTTCCTCAGACAGGGCGGGGAATTCACCCCTCCACTTT.

This clone was picked up a small number of times. The chain combines TRBV5-4 with TRBJ2-7; tentatively, D is TRBD2 (6 bases). The CDR3 runs to 13 residues. Trimming pared 2 bases from V and 3 bases from J, leaving 9 bases between. Germline V gene data show CDR1 as SGHNT and CDR2 as YYREEE (reference sequence). The CDR3 here is CASSLGGIYEQYF. The CDR3 DNA is TGTGCCAGCAGCTTAGGAGGGATCTACGAGCAGTACTTC.

This clone was seen only once. V usage is TRBV5-1 and J usage is TRBJ2-7; D gene uncertain. Per the germline V gene, CDR1 is SGHRS and CDR2 is YFSETQ. This CDR3 has 16 residues. Trimming left V 4 bases short and J 5 bases short, with 22 bases between. The CDR3 nucleotides read TGCGCCAGCAGCCTCACCGTCGCATCAATTCCTAACGAGCAGTACTTC. Translated, it gives CASSLTVASIPNEQYF.

The CDR3 sequence is CASSLPQGSYGYTF. The CDR3 DNA reads as TGTGCCAGTAGTCTGCCGCAGGGTAGCTATGGCTACACCTTC. The chain combines TRBV19 with TRBJ1-2; maybe TRBD1 (5 bases). There are 14 residues in the CDR3. Per the germline V gene, CDR1 is LNHDA and CDR2 is SQIVND (reference sequence). V gave up 5 bases and J gave up 4 bases, with 14 bases separating them.

This clone has a count of ten or more. The chain recombines TRBV7-8 with TRBJ2-1; D unclear. V lost 0 bases to trimming and J lost 8 bases, with 11 bases between them. CDR3 size: 14 residues. Looked up from germline, CDR1 is SGHVS and CDR2 is FQNEAQ. The CDR3 DNA follows: TGTGCCAGCAGCTTAGCGCTACGTGGGCATGAGCAGTTCTTC. Its translation: CASSLALRGHEQFF.

This rearrangement joins TRBV5-1 to TRBJ1-3; D perhaps matches TRBD1 (5 bases). Germline V gene sequence: CDR1 SGHRS, CDR2 YFSETQ. Trimming left V 5 bases short and J 3 bases short, with 12 bases between. The CDR3 contains 14 residues. CDR3 protein: CASREGPNGNTIYF. The DNA for the CDR3 is TGCGCCAGCAGGGAGGGGCCCAATGGAAACACCATATATTTT. Together with reference TRBV5-1 and TRBJ1-3, the CDR3 gives the full variable domain: KAGVTQTPRYLIKTRGQQVTLSCSPISGHRSVSWYQQTPGQGLQFLFEYFSETQRNKGNFPGRFSGRQFSNSRSEMNVSTLELGDSALYLCASREGPNGNTIYFGEGSWLTVV.

The chain links TRBV18 to TRBJ1-3; no firm D call. V was cut by 5 bases and J by 4 bases, with 3 bases left in between. CDR1 is KGHSH, CDR2 LQKENI, per germline. This CDR3 is built from 11 residues. CDR3 region: CASSEGNTIYF. In DNA form, the CDR3 reads TGTGCCAGCTCAGAGGGAAACACCATATATTTT.

The genes are TRBV19 and TRBJ1-5, with D possibly TRBD1 on 6 matching bases. There are 13 residues in the CDR3. Germline V CDR1 and CDR2: LNHDA, SQIVND (reference sequence). Trimming took 5 bases from V and 7 from J, leaving 12 bases between them. This CDR3 reads CASSRQAGQPQHF. The CDR3 region has the DNA TGTGCCAGTAGTCGACAGGCAGGGCAGCCCCAGCATTTT.

V is TRBV6-5 and J is TRBJ1-3, with D unclear. The V gene's germline CDR1 is MNHEY and CDR2 SVGAGI. The CDR3 runs to 13 residues. Trimming took off 10 bases at V and 0 bases at J, with 10 bases between the two ends. The CDR3 nucleotides read TGTGCCACGCGACGACTCTCTGGAAACACCATATATTTT. It specifies CATRRLSGNTIYF.

The chain has TRBV5-8 and TRBJ2-7, with TRBD2 as a possible D gene (5 bases). This CDR3 is 13 amino acids long. Germline CDR1 and CDR2: SGHTS and YDEGEE. Trimming took off 4 bases at V and 4 bases at J, with 12 bases between the two ends. The CDR3 DNA reads TGTGCCAGCAGCATTGGACCGGGGTACGAGCAGTACTTC. Its translation is CASSIGPGYEQYF. The whole variable domain, filled in from reference TRBV5-8 and TRBJ2-7, reads EAGVTQSPTHLIKTRGQQATLRCSPISGHTSVYWYQQALGLGLQFLLWYDEGEERNRGNFPPRFSGRQFPNYSSELNVNALELEDSALYLCASSIGPGYEQYFGPGTRLTVT.